This T cell receptor beta chain appears in the sequencing data of a study of OX40 agonist ivuxolimab in advanced cancers. This clone was detected only a few times. The antigen remains unidentified. Study findings and constraints: At 0.1 to 3.0 mg/kg, clonal expansion of CD4+ and CD8+ blood T cells had occurred by week 6. More expanded clones were found, on average, in CD8+ than in CD4+ T cells.

There are 13 residues in the CDR3. V gave up 5 bases and J gave up 2 bases, with 12 bases separating them. Germline lookup yields CDR1 GTSNPN and CDR2 SVGIG (reference sequence). The protocol was immunoSEQ multiplex PCR, while the TCRdb copy is restricted to in-frame clones and leaves out a portion. The sample has about 30,000 clones, around 84% seen once. The rearrangement uses TRBV30 and TRBJ1-1; tentatively, D is TRBD1 (5 bases). Material: CD4+ or CD8+ T cells sorted from blood, obtained in a trial of the OX40 agonist ivuxolimab. This receptor was obtained from an adult with an advanced solid tumor such as melanoma, head and neck, liver or kidney cancer. Here the CDR3 DNA reads TGTGCCTGGGGAGGCGGGGGAAACACTGAAGCTTTCTTT. It translates to CAWGGGGNTEAFF.